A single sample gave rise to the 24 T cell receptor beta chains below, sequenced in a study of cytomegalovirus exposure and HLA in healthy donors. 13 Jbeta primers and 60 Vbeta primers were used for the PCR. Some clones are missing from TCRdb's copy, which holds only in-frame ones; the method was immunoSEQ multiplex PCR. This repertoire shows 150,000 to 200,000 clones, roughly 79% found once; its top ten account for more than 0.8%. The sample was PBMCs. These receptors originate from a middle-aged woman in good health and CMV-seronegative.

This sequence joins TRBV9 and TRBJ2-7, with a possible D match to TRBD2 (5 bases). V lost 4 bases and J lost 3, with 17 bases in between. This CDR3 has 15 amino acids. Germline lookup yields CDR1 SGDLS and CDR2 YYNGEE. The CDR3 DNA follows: TGTGCCAGCAGCCCCCAATCCAGCGGTAACTACGAGCAGTACTTC. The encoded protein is CASSPQSSGNYEQYF.

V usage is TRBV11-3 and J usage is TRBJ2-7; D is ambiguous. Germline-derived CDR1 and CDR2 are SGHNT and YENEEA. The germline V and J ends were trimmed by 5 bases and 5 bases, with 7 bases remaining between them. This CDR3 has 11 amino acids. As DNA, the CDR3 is TGTGCCAGCAGCCTTCTCGACGAGCAGTACTTC. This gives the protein CASSLLDEQYF.

Here the CDR3 reads CASSSRDTIYEQYF. The CDR3, as DNA: TGTGCCAGCAGTTCCCGGGACACGATCTACGAGCAGTACTTC. The rearrangement links TRBV27 to TRBJ2-7; the D gene is possibly TRBD1 (6 bases). The V end was cut by 4 bases, the J end by 3 bases, with 13 bases between. This CDR3 is 14 amino acids long. CDR1 is MNHEY and CDR2 is SMNVEV in the germline V gene (reference sequence).

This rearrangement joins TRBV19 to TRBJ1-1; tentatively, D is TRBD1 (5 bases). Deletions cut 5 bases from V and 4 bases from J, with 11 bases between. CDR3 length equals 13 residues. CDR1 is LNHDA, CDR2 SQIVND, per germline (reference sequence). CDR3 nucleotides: TGTGCCAGTAGTGATCAGGGTGGCACTGAAGCTTTCTTT. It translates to CASSDQGGTEAFF.

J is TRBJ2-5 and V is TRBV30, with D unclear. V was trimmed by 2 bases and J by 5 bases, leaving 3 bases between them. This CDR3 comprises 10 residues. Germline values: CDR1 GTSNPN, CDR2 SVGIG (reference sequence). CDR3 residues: CAWSQETQYF. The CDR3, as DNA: TGTGCCTGGAGTCAGGAGACCCAGTACTTC.

The CDR3 DNA sequence: TGTGCCAGCAGCTCCTTCGAGGCGGGAGGAAGCTCCTACAATGAGCAGTTCTTC. It encodes CASSSFEAGGSSYNEQFF. V usage is TRBV13 and J usage is TRBJ2-1; TRBD2 matches 8 bases. CDR3 size: 18 residues. Germline CDR1 and CDR2: PRHDT and FYEKMQ (reference sequence). Trimming at V came to 4 bases and at J to 0 bases, leaving 11 bases not matched to a gene.

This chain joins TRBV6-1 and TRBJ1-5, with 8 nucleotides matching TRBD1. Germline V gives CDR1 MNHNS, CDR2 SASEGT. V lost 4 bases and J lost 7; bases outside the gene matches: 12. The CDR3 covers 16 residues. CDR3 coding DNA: TGTGCCAGCAGTGGAGGGGCGGGACAGGCGGGCCAGCCCCAGCATTTT. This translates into CASSGGAGQAGQPQHF.

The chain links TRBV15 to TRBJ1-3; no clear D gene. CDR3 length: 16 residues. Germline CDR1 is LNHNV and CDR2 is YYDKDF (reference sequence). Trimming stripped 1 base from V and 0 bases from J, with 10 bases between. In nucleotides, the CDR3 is TGTGCCACCAGCAGAGGAGGGAAAGTCTCTGGAAACACCATATATTTT. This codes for CATSRGGKVSGNTIYF.

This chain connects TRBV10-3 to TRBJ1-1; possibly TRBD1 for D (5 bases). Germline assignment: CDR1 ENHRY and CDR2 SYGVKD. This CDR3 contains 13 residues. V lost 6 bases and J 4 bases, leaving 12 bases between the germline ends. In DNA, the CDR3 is TGTGCCATCAGATTCGACAGCACCACTGAAGCTTTCTTT. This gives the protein CAIRFDSTTEAFF.

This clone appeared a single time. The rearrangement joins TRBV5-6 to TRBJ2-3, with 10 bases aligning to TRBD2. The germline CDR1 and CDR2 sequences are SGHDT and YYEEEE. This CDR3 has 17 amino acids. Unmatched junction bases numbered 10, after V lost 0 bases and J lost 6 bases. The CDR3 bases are TGTGCCAGCAGCTTGGTTGGGACTAGCGACGGGGGTGATACGCAGTATTTT. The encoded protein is CASSLVGTSDGGDTQYF.

The CDR3 loop is CASSRGQGTEAFF. The CDR3 DNA sequence: TGTGCCAGCTCCCGCGGACAGGGGACTGAAGCTTTCTTT. This sequence joins TRBV18 and TRBJ1-1, with TRBD1 identical over 9 bases. Germline V gene data show CDR1 as KGHSH and CDR2 as LQKENI. J gave up 5 bases and V 6 bases, and 4 bases lay outside the gene matches. This CDR3 has 13 amino acids.

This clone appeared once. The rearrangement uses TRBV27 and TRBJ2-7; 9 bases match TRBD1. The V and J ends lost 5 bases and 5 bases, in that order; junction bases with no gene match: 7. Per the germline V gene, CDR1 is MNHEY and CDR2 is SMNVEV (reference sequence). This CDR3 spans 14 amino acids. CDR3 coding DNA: TGTGCCAGCAGTCGCGGGGACAGGGTGGACGAGCAGTACTTC. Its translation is CASSRGDRVDEQYF.

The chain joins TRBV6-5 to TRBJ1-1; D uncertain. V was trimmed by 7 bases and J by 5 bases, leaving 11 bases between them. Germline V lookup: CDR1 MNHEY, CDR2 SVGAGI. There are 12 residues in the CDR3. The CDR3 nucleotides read TGTGCCAGCAAGCACCCGGGAACTGAAGCTTTCTTT. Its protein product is CASKHPGTEAFF.

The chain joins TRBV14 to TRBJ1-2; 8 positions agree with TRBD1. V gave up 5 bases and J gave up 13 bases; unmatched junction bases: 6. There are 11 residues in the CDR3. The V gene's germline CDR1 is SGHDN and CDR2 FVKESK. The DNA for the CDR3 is TGTGCCAGCAGCGAAAGACAGGGGTGCACCTTC. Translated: CASSERQGCTF.

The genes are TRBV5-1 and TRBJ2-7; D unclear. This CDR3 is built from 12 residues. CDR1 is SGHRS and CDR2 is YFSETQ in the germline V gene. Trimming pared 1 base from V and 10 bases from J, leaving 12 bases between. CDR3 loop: CASSLLGEDQYF. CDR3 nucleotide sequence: TGCGCCAGCAGCTTGTTAGGAGAAGATCAGTACTTC.

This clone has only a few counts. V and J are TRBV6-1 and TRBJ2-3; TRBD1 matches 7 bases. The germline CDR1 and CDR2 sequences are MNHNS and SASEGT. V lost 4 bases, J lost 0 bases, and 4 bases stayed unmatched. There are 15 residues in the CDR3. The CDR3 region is CASSGGTASTDTQYF. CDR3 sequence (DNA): TGTGCCAGCAGTGGAGGGACAGCTAGCACAGATACGCAGTATTTT.

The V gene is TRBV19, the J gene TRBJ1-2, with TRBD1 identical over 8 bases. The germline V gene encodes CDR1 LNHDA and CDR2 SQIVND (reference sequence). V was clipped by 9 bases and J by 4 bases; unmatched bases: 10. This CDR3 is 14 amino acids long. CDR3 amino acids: CASGPKDRAYGYTF. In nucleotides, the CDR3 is TGTGCCAGCGGACCCAAGGACAGGGCCTATGGCTACACCTTC.

The CDR3 DNA follows: TGTGCCAGCAGCTACAGGGAGTCCTATAATTCACCCCTCCACTTT. Its protein product is CASSYRESYNSPLHF. The rearrangement links TRBV2 to TRBJ1-6; possible D gene TRBD1, 6 bases. CDR3 size: 15 residues. Germline CDR1 and CDR2: SNHLY and FYNNEI. The V end lost 6 bases, the J end lost 1 base, and 10 bases lay between the germline ends.

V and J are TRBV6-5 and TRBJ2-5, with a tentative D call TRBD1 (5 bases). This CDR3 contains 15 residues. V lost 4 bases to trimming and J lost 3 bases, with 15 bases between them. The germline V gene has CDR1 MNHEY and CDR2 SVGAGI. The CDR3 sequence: CASSSHGAGEETQYF. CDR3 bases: TGTGCCAGCAGTTCACATGGGGCAGGAGAAGAGACCCAGTACTTC.

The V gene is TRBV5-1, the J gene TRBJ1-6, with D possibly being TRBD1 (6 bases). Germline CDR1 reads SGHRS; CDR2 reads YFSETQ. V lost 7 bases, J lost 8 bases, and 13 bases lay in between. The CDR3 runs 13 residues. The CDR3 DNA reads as TGCGCCAGCGGCAGGGGTGAGGATTCACCCCTCCACTTT. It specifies CASGRGEDSPLHF.

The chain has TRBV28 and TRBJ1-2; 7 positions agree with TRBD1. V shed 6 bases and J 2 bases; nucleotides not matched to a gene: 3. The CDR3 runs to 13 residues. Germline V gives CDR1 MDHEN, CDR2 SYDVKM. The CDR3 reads CASRETGNYGYTF. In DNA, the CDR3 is TGTGCCAGCAGGGAGACAGGGAACTATGGCTACACCTTC.

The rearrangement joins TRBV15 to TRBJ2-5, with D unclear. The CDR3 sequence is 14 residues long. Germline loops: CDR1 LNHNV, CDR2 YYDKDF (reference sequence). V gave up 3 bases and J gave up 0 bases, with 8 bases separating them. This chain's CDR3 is CATSREQYQETQYF. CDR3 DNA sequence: TGTGCCACCAGCAGGGAACAGTACCAAGAGACCCAGTACTTC. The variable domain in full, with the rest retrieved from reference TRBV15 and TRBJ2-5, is DAMVIQNPRYQVTQFGKPVTLSCSQTLNHNVMYWYQQKSSQAPKLLFHYYDKDFNNEADTPDNFQSRRPNTSFCFLDIRSPGLGDTAMYLCATSREQYQETQYFGPGTRLLVL.

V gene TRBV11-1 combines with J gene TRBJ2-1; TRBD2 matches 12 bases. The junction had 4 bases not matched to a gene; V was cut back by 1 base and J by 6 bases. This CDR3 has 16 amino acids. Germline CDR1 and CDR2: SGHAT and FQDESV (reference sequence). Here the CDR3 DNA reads TGTGCCAGCAGCTTAGGTACTAGCGGGAGGCCCAATGAGCAGTTCTTC. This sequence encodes CASSLGTSGRPNEQFF.

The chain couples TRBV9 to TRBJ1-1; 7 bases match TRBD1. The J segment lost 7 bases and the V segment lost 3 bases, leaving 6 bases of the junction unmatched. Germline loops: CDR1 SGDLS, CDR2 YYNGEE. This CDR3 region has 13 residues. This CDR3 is CASSATGTDEAFF. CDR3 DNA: TGTGCCAGCAGCGCTACCGGGACAGATGAAGCTTTCTTT.